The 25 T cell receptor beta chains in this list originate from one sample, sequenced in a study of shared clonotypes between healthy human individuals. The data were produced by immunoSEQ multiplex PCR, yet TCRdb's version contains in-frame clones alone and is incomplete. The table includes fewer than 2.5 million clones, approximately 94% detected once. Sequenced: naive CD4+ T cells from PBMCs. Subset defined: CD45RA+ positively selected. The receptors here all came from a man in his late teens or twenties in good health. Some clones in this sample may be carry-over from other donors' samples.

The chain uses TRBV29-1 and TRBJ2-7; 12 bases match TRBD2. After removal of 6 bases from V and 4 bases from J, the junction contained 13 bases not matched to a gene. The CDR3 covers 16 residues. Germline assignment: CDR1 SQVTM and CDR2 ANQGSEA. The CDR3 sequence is CSVTSGRRALGYEQYF. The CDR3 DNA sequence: TGCAGCGTCACTAGCGGGAGGAGGGCCCTCGGGTACGAGCAGTACTTC.

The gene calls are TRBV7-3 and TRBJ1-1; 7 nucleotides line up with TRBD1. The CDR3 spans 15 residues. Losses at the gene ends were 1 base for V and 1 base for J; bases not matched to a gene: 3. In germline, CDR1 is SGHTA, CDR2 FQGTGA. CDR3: CASSLIAGGNTEAFF. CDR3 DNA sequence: TGTGCCAGCAGCTTAATAGCAGGGGGGAACACTGAAGCTTTCTTT. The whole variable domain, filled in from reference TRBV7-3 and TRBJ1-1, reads GAGVSQTPSNKVTEKGKYVELRCDPISGHTALYWYRQSLGQGPEFLIYFQGTGAADDSGLPNDRFFAVRPEGSVSTLKIQRTERGDSAVYLCASSLIAGGNTEAFFGQGTRLTVV.

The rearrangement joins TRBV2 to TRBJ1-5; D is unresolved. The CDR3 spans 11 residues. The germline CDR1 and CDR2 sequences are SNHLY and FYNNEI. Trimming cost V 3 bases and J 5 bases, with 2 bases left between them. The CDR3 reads CASSDDQPQHF. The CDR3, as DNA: TGTGCCAGCAGTGATGATCAGCCCCAGCATTTT.

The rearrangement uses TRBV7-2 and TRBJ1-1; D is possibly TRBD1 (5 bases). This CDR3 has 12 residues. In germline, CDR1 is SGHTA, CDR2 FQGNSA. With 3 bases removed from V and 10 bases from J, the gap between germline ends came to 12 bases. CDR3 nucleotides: TGTGCCAGCAGCTTCCCGGCGGGGCGAGCTTTCTTT. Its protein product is CASSFPAGRAFF.

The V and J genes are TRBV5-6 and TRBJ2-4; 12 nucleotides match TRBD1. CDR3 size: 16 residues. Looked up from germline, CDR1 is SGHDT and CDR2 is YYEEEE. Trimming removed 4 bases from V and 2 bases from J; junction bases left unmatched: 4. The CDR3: CASSPGTGGSKNIQYF. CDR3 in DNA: TGTGCCAGCAGCCCCGGGACAGGGGGCTCCAAAAACATTCAGTACTTC.

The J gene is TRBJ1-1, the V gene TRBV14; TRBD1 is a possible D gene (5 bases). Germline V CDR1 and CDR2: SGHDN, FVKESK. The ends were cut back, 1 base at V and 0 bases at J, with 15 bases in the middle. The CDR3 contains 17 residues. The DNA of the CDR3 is TGTGCCAGCAGCCAAGCGGGACTGCTTCGGATGAACACTGAAGCTTTCTTT. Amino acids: CASSQAGLLRMNTEAFF.

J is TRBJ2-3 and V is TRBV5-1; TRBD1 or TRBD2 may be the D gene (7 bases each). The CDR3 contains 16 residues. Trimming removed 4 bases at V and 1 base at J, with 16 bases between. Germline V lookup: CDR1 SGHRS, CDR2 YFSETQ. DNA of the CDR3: TGCGCCAGCAGCCCACGACAGGGAGGGGGCACAGATACGCAGTATTTT. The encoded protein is CASSPRQGGGTDTQYF.

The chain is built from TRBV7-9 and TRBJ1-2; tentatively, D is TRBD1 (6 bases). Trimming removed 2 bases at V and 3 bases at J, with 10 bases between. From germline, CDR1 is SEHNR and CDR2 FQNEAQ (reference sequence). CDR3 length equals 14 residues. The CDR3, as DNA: TGTGCCAGCAGCTTACCCCAGGGGTACTATGGCTACACCTTC. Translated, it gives CASSLPQGYYGYTF.

CDR3: CAISDGHYGYTF. The CDR3 nucleotides are TGTGCCATCTCTGACGGACACTATGGCTACACCTTC. This sequence joins TRBV10-3 and TRBJ1-2; D unclear. CDR1 and CDR2 from the germline V gene are ENHRY and SYGVKD. V lost 8 bases, J lost 3 bases, and 10 bases lay in between. This CDR3 spans 12 amino acids.

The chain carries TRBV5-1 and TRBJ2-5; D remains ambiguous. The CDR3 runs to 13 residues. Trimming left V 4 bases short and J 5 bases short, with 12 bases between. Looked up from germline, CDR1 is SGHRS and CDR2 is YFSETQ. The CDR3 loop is CASSHQEAETQYF. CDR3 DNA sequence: TGCGCCAGCAGCCATCAAGAGGCTGAGACCCAGTACTTC.

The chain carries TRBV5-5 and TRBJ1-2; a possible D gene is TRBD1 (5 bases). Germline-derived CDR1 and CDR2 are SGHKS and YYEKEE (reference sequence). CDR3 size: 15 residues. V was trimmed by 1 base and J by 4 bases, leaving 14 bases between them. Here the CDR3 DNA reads TGTGCCAGCAGCTTGTCTATGGGGGAGGGCTATGGCTACACCTTC. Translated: CASSLSMGEGYGYTF.

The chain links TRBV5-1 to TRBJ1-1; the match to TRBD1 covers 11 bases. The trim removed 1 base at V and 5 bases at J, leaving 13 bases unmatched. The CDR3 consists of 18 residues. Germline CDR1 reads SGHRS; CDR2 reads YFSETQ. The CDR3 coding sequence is TGCGCCAGCAGCTTGCGAGCTCCGGGACAGGGGGGTGGTACTGAAGCTTTCTTT. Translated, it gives CASSLRAPGQGGGTEAFF.

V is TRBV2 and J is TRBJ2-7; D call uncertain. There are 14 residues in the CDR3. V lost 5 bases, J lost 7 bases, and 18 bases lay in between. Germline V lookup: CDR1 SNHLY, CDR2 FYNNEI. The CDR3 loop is CASSPFNRGIEQYF. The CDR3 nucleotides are TGTGCCAGCAGTCCTTTCAACCGCGGCATTGAGCAGTACTTC.

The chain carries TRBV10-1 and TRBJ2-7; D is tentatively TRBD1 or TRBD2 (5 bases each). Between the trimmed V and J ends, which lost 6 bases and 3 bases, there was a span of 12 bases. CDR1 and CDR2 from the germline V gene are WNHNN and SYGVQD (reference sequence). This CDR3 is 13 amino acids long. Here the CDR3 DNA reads TGCGCCAGCAGGTTGGGGGAAGGCTACGAGCAGTACTTC. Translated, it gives CASRLGEGYEQYF.

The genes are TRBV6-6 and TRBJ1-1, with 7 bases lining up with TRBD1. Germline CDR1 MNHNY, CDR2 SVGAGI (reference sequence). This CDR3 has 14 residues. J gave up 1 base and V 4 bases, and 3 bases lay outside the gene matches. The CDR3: CASSSGGSNTEAFF. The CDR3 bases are TGTGCCAGCAGTTCAGGGGGGTCGAACACTGAAGCTTTCTTT.

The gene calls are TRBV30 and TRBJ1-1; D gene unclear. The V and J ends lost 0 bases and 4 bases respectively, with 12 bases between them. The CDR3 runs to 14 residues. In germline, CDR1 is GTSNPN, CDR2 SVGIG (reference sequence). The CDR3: CAWSVQNIVTEAFF. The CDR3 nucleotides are TGTGCCTGGAGTGTACAAAATATAGTCACTGAAGCTTTCTTT. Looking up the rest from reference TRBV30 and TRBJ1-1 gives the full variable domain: SQTIHQWPATLVQPVGSPLSLECTVEGTSNPNLYWYRQAAGRGLQLLFYSVGIGQISSEVPQNLSASRPQDRQFILSSKKLLLSDSGFYLCAWSVQNIVTEAFFGQGTRLTVV.

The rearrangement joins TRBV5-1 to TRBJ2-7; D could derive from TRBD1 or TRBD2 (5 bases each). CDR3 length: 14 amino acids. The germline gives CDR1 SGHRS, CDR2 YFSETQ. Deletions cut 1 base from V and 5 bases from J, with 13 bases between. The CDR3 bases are TGCGCCAGCAGCTTGCCAGGGAGATCAGACGAGCAGTACTTC. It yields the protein CASSLPGRSDEQYF.

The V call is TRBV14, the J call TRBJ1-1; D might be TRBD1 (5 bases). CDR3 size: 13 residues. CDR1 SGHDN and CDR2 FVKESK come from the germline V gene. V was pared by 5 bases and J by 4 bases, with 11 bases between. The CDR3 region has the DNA TGTGCCAGCAGCTTACTTGGGGGCACTGAAGCTTTCTTT. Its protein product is CASSLLGGTEAFF.

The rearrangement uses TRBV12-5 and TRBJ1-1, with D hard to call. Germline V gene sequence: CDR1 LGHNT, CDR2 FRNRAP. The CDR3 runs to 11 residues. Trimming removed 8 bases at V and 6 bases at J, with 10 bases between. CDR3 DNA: TGTGCTAGTTCGCCGGGCGCTGAAGCTTTCTTT. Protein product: CASSPGAEAFF.

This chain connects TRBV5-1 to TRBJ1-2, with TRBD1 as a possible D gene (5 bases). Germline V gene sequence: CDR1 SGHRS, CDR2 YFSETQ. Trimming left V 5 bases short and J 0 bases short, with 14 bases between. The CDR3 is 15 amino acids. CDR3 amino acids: CASRIGGSANYGYTF. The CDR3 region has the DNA TGCGCCAGCAGAATCGGGGGATCGGCTAACTATGGCTACACCTTC.

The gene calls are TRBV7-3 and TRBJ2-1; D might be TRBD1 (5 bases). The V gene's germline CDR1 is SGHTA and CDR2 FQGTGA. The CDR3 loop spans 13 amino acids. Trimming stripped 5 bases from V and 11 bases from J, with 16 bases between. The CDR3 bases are TGTGCCAGCAGCCAAATTAGTCAGGGTCAGCAGTTCTTC. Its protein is CASSQISQGQQFF.

The CDR3 nucleotides are TGTGCCAGCAGGAGCGGGCTCTTCTACGAGCAGTACTTC. Encoded protein: CASRSGLFYEQYF. The gene calls are TRBV6-6 and TRBJ2-7, with TRBD2 as a possible D gene (6 bases). The CDR3 contains 13 residues. CDR1 is MNHNY, CDR2 SVGAGI, per germline (reference sequence). The germline V and J ends were trimmed by 6 bases and 3 bases, with 12 bases remaining between them.

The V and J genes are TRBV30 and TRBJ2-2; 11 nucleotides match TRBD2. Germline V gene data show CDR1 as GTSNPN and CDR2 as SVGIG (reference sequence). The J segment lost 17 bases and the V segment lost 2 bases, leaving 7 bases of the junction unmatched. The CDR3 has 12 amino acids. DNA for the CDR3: TGTGCCTGGAGTTTACTAGCGGGAGTGGTATTTTTT. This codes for CAWSLLAGVVFF.

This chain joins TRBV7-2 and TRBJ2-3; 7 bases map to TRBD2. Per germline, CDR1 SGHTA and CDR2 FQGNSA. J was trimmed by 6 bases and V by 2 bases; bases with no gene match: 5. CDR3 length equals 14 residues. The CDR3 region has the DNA TGTGCCAGCAGCTTACCGGGGGGAGGGGATACGCAGTATTTT. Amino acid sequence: CASSLPGGGDTQYF.

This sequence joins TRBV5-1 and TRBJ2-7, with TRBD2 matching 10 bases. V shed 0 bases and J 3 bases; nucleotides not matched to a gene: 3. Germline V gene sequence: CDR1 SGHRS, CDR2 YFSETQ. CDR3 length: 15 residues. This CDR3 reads CASSLESSGGYEQYF. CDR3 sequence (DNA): TGCGCCAGCAGCTTGGAGTCTAGCGGGGGCTACGAGCAGTACTTC.